This entry lists 14 T cell receptor beta chains sequenced from one sample in a study of blood T cell repertoires in COVID-19 (dated by TCRdb to about 2020). Library method: the immunoSEQ multiplex PCR assay. The table was pulled from immuneACCESS by TCRdb, which kept in-frame rearrangements only. Such tables lose some clones; where checked, under half of the loss comes from unresolved V genes, and the rest has no known cause. In this sample the table shows 180,000 or so clones, about four fifths of which occur a single time. The top ten clonotypes cover approximately 10% of the sample. The sequencing input was peripheral blood. The receptors stem from a woman between 40 and 55 years old with COVID-19, enrolled during active disease.

The CDR3 spells CASSGLGRDEQYF. The CDR3 bases are TGTGCCAGCAGTGGACTAGGGCGCGACGAGCAGTACTTC. The chain is built from TRBV2 and TRBJ2-7, with D possibly TRBD2 on 6 matching bases. The CDR3 length is 13 residues. CDR1 SNHLY and CDR2 FYNNEI come from the germline V gene. Between the trimmed V and J ends, which lost 4 bases and 5 bases, there was a span of 12 bases.

The rearrangement links TRBV19 to TRBJ2-4; no firm D call. The V end was cut by 3 bases, the J end by 7 bases, with 13 bases between. CDR3 length equals 14 residues. Germline CDR1 reads LNHDA; CDR2 reads SQIVND (reference sequence). Here the CDR3 reads CASSIGVSGNIQYF. CDR3 DNA sequence: TGTGCCAGTAGTATTGGTGTTAGTGGTAACATTCAGTACTTC.

The chain is built from TRBV19 and TRBJ1-6; a weak D match, TRBD1 (5 bases). Trimming took off 6 bases at V and 9 bases at J, with 21 bases between the two ends. This CDR3 is built from 16 residues. CDR1 and CDR2 (germline): LNHDA, SQIVND (reference sequence). The CDR3 DNA reads as TGTGCCAGTAGGGACAACGGCGCATGGAGGGGTTCACCCCTCCACTTT. As protein: CASRDNGAWRGSPLHF.

The chain is built from TRBV10-3 and TRBJ2-1; a possible D gene is TRBD1 (6 bases). This CDR3 contains 12 residues. CDR1 and CDR2 (germline): ENHRY, SYGVKD. V shed 5 bases and J shed 4 bases, with 6 bases lying between them. The CDR3 reads CAISTGYNEQFF. In nucleotides, the CDR3 is TGTGCCATCAGTACAGGGTACAATGAGCAGTTCTTC.

This clone was observed a few times. The J gene is TRBJ1-2, the V gene TRBV27; D remains ambiguous. CDR1 is MNHEY and CDR2 is SMNVEV in the germline V gene (reference sequence). The V and J ends lost 0 bases and 8 bases respectively, with 13 bases between them. The CDR3 runs 14 residues. The CDR3 nucleotides read TGTGCCAGCAGTTTATCGGGGAGGGTGGAGGGCTACACCTTC. This encodes CASSLSGRVEGYTF.

The rearrangement links TRBV12-3 or TRBV12-4 to TRBJ2-7; D is unresolved. The CDR3 extends over 12 amino acids. Between the trimmed V and J ends, which lost 3 bases and 4 bases, there was a span of 7 bases. The CDR3: CASSFEQYEQYV. DNA for the CDR3: TGTGCCAGCAGTTTCGAACAGTACGAGCAGTACGTC.

CDR3 protein: CASSVQGQGITEAFF. The CDR3 region has the DNA TGTGCCAGCAGCGTCCAGGGACAGGGGATTACTGAAGCTTTCTTT. This chain joins TRBV7-3 and TRBJ1-1; the match to TRBD1 covers 10 bases. V dropped 5 bases and J dropped 5; count of bases not matched to a gene: 8. The CDR3 length is 15 residues. Germline assignment: CDR1 SGHTA and CDR2 FQGTGA.

In its sample, this clone was seen a few times. V and J are TRBV19 and TRBJ2-2, with TRBD1 matching 10 bases. V lost 4 bases, J lost 7 bases, and 6 bases stayed unmatched. Germline V gene data show CDR1 as LNHDA and CDR2 as SQIVND (reference sequence). The CDR3 has 15 amino acids. The CDR3 region has the DNA TGTGCCAGTAGTAGACGACAGGGGGCGGGCGGGGAGCTGTTTTTT. It yields the protein CASSRRQGAGGELFF.

The chain links TRBV2 to TRBJ2-3; D gene uncertain. The germline CDR1 and CDR2 sequences are SNHLY and FYNNEI. CDR3 length equals 12 residues. Trimming stripped 4 bases from V and 3 bases from J, with 5 bases between. The CDR3 loop is CASSGATDTQYF. For the CDR3, the DNA is TGTGCCAGCAGTGGGGCGACAGATACGCAGTATTTT.

The genes are TRBV7-9 and TRBJ1-6, with TRBD1 identical over 8 bases. V gave up 0 bases and J gave up 9 bases; unmatched junction bases: 7. The CDR3 runs 16 residues. Germline V CDR1 and CDR2: SEHNR, FQNEAQ (reference sequence). CDR3 nucleotide sequence: TGTGCCAGCAGCTTAGCCTCCGGACAGGGATTTTCACCCCTCCACTTT. This sequence encodes CASSLASGQGFSPLHF. The variable domain in full, with the rest retrieved from reference TRBV7-9 and TRBJ1-6, is DTGVSQNPRHKITKRGQNVTFRCDPISEHNRLYWYRQTLGQGPEFLTYFQNEAQLEKSRLLSDRFSAERPKGSFSTLEIQRTEQGDSAMYLCASSLASGQGFSPLHFGNGTRLTVT.

The genes are TRBV25-1 and TRBJ1-5, with TRBD1 identical over 8 bases. Trimming cost V 7 bases and J 5 bases; bases outside gene matches: 7. The V gene's germline CDR1 is MGHDK and CDR2 SYGVNS. The CDR3 extends over 14 amino acids. The CDR3 coding sequence is TGTGCCAGCAAACCGCAGGGGGCCCATCAGCCCCAGCATTTT. Protein product: CASKPQGAHQPQHF.

The chain joins TRBV5-5 to TRBJ2-1; no definite D call. The CDR3 runs to 13 residues. Trimming took 4 bases from V and 7 from J, leaving 12 bases between them. CDR1 is SGHKS, CDR2 YYEKEE, per germline (reference sequence). CDR3 in amino acids: CASSPTVVNEQFF. CDR3 sequence (DNA): TGTGCCAGCAGCCCAACAGTTGTGAATGAGCAGTTCTTC.

V gene TRBV3-1 (or the pseudogene TRBV3-2) combines with J gene TRBJ2-1; D is possibly TRBD2 (6 bases). This CDR3 has 16 amino acids. Germline V CDR1 and CDR2: LGHDT, YNNKEL (reference sequence). Trimming removed 4 bases from V and 1 base from J, with 14 bases in between. The CDR3 here is CASSPLSAGSYNEQFF. CDR3 nucleotide sequence: TGTGCCAGCAGCCCCCTGTCGGCGGGATCCTACAATGAGCAGTTCTTC.

The rearrangement uses TRBV28 and TRBJ2-5, with TRBD2 identical over 7 bases. The trim removed 7 bases at V and 4 bases at J, leaving 6 bases unmatched. Germline assignment: CDR1 MDHEN and CDR2 SYDVKM. This CDR3 is 13 amino acids long. CDR3 loop: CASIRGRGETQYF. The CDR3 nucleotides read TGTGCCAGCATACGAGGGAGGGGAGAGACCCAGTACTTC.